Included here is one TCR beta chain sequence, with context. V lost 2 bases and J 10 bases, leaving 6 bases between the germline ends. Per the germline V gene, CDR1 is GTSNPN and CDR2 is SVGIG (reference sequence). CDR3 length: 11 residues. This entry is derived from a study of T cell responses to AZD1222 COVID-19 vaccine. Libraries were prepared by immunoSEQ multiplex PCR; TCRdb keeps only in-frame clonotypes and omits some of them. The table lists approximately 180,000 clones, roughly 88% of them singletons, with 7.5% to 9.5% in the top ten. This clonotype was sampled from an adult in good health. This chain links TRBV30 with TRBJ1-6; D is unclear. This material consisted of peripheral blood, taken on day 0 of AZD1222 vaccination. Here the CDR3 reads CAWSSGSPLHF. For the CDR3, the DNA is TGTGCCTGGAGTTCGGGCTCACCCCTCCACTTT.